A single sample gave rise to the 26 T cell receptor beta chains below, sequenced in a study of T cell repertoires in cytomegalovirus infection. TCRdb analysed the reads with MiXCR anew, one entry per CDR3 protein. The sample includes roughly 920,000 distinct CDR3 sequences, roughly 31% of them seen just once. These receptors have no identified antigens. The starting material was cultured CD8+ T cells from PBMCs, obtained from culture after CMV antigen stimulation. These receptors were obtained from a human donor in good health (CMV status not recorded). Some clones in this sample may be carry-over from other donors' samples.

The chain joins TRBV20-1 to TRBJ1-1, with TRBD1 matching over 7 bases. Germline CDR1 DFQATT, CDR2 SNEGSKA (reference sequence). This CDR3 is built from 13 residues. J lost 7 bases, V lost 3 bases, and 8 bases had no gene match. The CDR3 coding sequence is TGCAGTGCTAGGCCCAGGGGGGGAATTGAAGCTTTCTTT. Translated: CSARPRGGIEAFF.

The sample holds a few counts of this clonotype. The V gene is TRBV4-2, the J gene TRBJ2-5, with TRBD1 as a possible D gene (5 bases). Germline CDR1 reads LGHNA; CDR2 reads YNFKEQ. Trimming took off 0 bases at V and 2 bases at J, with 16 bases between the two ends. The CDR3 is 17 residues long. The CDR3 DNA is TGTGCCAGCAGCCAAGATGGGGCGAATACCGCTCAAGAGACCCAGTACTTC. This gives the protein CASSQDGANTAQETQYF.

Only a few counts were recorded for this clonotype. The chain employs TRBV7-6 and TRBJ2-3; D might be TRBD2 (5 bases). Germline loops: CDR1 SGHVS, CDR2 FNYEAQ. V lost 1 base and J lost 1, with 12 bases in between. The CDR3 contains 16 residues. The CDR3 sequence is CASSLDVGSGTDTQYF. CDR3 nucleotide sequence: TGTGCCAGCAGCTTAGATGTGGGGAGTGGCACAGATACGCAGTATTTT.

This clonotype occurred a few times. The CDR3 here is CASSEGGTEQFF. The CDR3 bases are TGTGCCAGCAGTGAGGGGGGGACTGAGCAGTTCTTC. The V and J genes are TRBV2 and TRBJ2-1, with 7 bases matching TRBD2. CDR1 is SNHLY and CDR2 is FYNNEI in the germline V gene. Unmatched junction bases numbered 2, after V lost 3 bases and J lost 9 bases. The CDR3 loop spans 12 amino acids.

This clonotype was detected many times. V is TRBV7-8 and J is TRBJ2-2; 8 bases agree with TRBD2. This CDR3 comprises 15 residues. J gave up 5 bases and V 2 bases, and 4 bases lay outside the gene matches. CDR1 and CDR2 from the germline V gene are SGHVS and FQNEAQ. Here the CDR3 DNA reads TGTGCCAGCAGCTTATATAGCGGGGCGACCGGGGAGCTGTTTTTT. It encodes CASSLYSGATGELFF.

A word on this clonotype: This likely comes from a read error, as the CDR3 has no conserved phenylalanine or tryptophan at its end. This chain links TRBV27 with TRBJ1-1, with D maybe TRBD1 (6 bases). V gave up 3 bases and J gave up 4 bases, with 12 bases separating them. This CDR3 comprises 14 residues. CDR1 is MNHEY and CDR2 is SMNVEV in the germline V gene (reference sequence). In DNA form, the CDR3 reads TGTGCCAGCAGTTTCGAGGGAGGGGGCACTGAAGCTTTCTCT. As protein: CASSFEGGGTEAFS.

J is TRBJ2-7 and V is TRBV6-2 or TRBV6-3; D is unresolved. Germline CDR1 and CDR2: MNHEY and SVGEGT. The CDR3 loop spans 13 amino acids. V lost 0 bases and J 5 bases, leaving 8 bases between the germline ends. The CDR3 region has the DNA TGTGCCAGCAGTTACTCGAACGTGAACGAGCAGTACTTC. Translating it yields CASSYSNVNEQYF.

V gene TRBV7-9 combines with J gene TRBJ1-5, with no clear D. Per germline, CDR1 SEHNR and CDR2 FQNEAQ (reference sequence). This CDR3 has 15 amino acids. The germline V and J ends were trimmed by 5 bases and 6 bases, with 17 bases remaining between them. CDR3 DNA: TGTGCCAGCAGCGGTGTCAGTCAGGAATCTCAGCCCCAGCATTTT. Translating gives CASSGVSQESQPQHF. Full variable domain (rest looked up from reference TRBV7-9 and TRBJ1-5): DTGVSQNPRHKITKRGQNVTFRCDPISEHNRLYWYRQTLGQGPEFLTYFQNEAQLEKSRLLSDRFSAERPKGSFSTLEIQRTEQGDSAMYLCASSGVSQESQPQHFGDGTRLSIL.

This clonotype has a handful of counts. The V and J genes are TRBV27 and TRBJ1-6; the D gene is possibly TRBD1 (5 bases). This CDR3 is built from 14 residues. Germline CDR1 and CDR2: MNHEY and SMNVEV (reference sequence). V was shortened by 6 bases and J by 0 bases, with 6 bases between the two germline ends. The CDR3 nucleotides are TGTGCCAGCAGGACAGTCTCCTATAATTCACCCCTCCACTTT. Translation: CASRTVSYNSPLHF.

The gene calls are TRBV10-3 and TRBJ2-1; TRBD1 aligns across 8 bases. Germline V gene sequence: CDR1 ENHRY, CDR2 SYGVKD. V shed 0 bases, J shed 5 bases, and the junction held 9 bases outside the gene matches. The CDR3 spans 17 residues. CDR3 nucleotides: TGTGCCATCAGTGAGTCGATGACGTGGACAGGGAACAATGAGCAGTTCTTC. Translating it yields CAISESMTWTGNNEQFF.

In this sample, this clonotype turned up a few times. The chain carries TRBV27 and TRBJ2-7; D is perhaps TRBD1 or TRBD2 (5 bases each). Trimming removed 2 bases at V and 3 bases at J, with 14 bases between. The CDR3 is made up of 15 amino acids. Germline V gene data show CDR1 as MNHEY and CDR2 as SMNVEV (reference sequence). The CDR3 loop is CASSLTGPLGYEQYF. CDR3 nucleotide sequence: TGTGCCAGCAGTTTAACGGGACCCCTCGGCTACGAGCAGTACTTC.

This chain uses TRBV6-5 with TRBJ1-1; TRBD1 is a possible D gene (5 bases). V dropped 7 bases and J dropped 1 base, with 19 bases sitting between them. The CDR3 contains 16 residues. The V gene's germline CDR1 is MNHEY and CDR2 SVGAGI. The CDR3 protein is CASNLSLQVPNTEAFF. Here the CDR3 DNA reads TGTGCCAGCAACCTTAGCCTACAGGTTCCGAACACTGAAGCTTTCTTT.

V usage is TRBV20-1 and J usage is TRBJ2-2; 12 nucleotides match TRBD2. Per germline, CDR1 DFQATT and CDR2 SNEGSKA (reference sequence). The CDR3 consists of 15 residues. V was clipped by 0 bases and J by 8 bases; unmatched bases: 4. CDR3: CSARDPSGGAGELFF. The CDR3 nucleotides read TGCAGTGCTAGAGATCCTAGCGGGGGGGCTGGGGAGCTGTTTTTT.

At least ten counts were recorded for this clonotype. The J gene is TRBJ2-7, the V gene TRBV6-1; TRBD1 matches 7 bases. CDR1 and CDR2 (germline): MNHNS, SASEGT. The junction had 11 bases not matched to a gene; V was cut back by 5 bases and J by 4 bases. CDR3 size: 15 residues. The CDR3 nucleotides are TGTGCCAGCAGTAACCGGGACAGCGGCCAATACGAGCAGTACTTC. The encoded protein is CASSNRDSGQYEQYF.

This clonotype was observed a handful of times. This chain links TRBV10-3 with TRBJ1-1; D perhaps matches TRBD1 (6 bases). Trimming cost V 7 bases and J 1 base, with 10 bases left between them. Germline V gene sequence: CDR1 ENHRY, CDR2 SYGVKD. The CDR3 has 13 amino acids. Written as DNA, the CDR3 is TGTGCCATCACCATGGACAGGAACACTGAAGCTTTCTTT. Its protein is CAITMDRNTEAFF.

The chain employs TRBV9 and TRBJ1-5; possibly TRBD1 for D (5 bases). The CDR3 totals 14 residues. Looked up from germline, CDR1 is SGDLS and CDR2 is YYNGEE. V was trimmed by 0 bases and J by 4 bases, leaving 8 bases between them. CDR3 loop: CASSVDGGNQPQHF. The CDR3 DNA is TGTGCCAGCAGCGTAGATGGGGGTAATCAGCCCCAGCATTTT.

This chain joins TRBV2 and TRBJ1-2; D remains ambiguous. The V end lost 4 bases, the J end lost 4 bases, and 13 bases lay between the germline ends. This CDR3 comprises 14 residues. Germline lookup yields CDR1 SNHLY and CDR2 FYNNEI. CDR3 nucleotide sequence: TGTGCCAGCAGTGGGCCTTCTCCCCTCTATGGCTACACCTTC. Protein sequence: CASSGPSPLYGYTF.

The rearrangement joins TRBV7-9 to TRBJ1-2, with no clear D. The CDR3 runs 16 residues. The V end was cut by 1 base, the J end by 2 bases, with 14 bases between. In germline, CDR1 is SEHNR, CDR2 FQNEAQ (reference sequence). CDR3 protein: CASSLGFTELNYGYTF. CDR3 in DNA: TGTGCCAGCAGCTTAGGGTTCACAGAACTCAACTATGGCTACACCTTC.

This chain connects TRBV24-1 to TRBJ2-3; a weak D match, TRBD2 (6 bases). CDR1 is KGHDR and CDR2 is SFDVKD in the germline V gene. This CDR3 comprises 14 residues. V lost 5 bases to trimming and J lost 2 bases, with 10 bases between them. The CDR3 DNA reads as TGTGCCACCAGTGCGCGGGGAGCCACAGATACGCAGTATTTT. It encodes CATSARGATDTQYF.

The chain has TRBV27 and TRBJ2-5; D is possibly TRBD1 (5 bases). The CDR3 covers 15 residues. Germline V gives CDR1 MNHEY, CDR2 SMNVEV (reference sequence). V lost 3 bases and J 1 base, leaving 12 bases between the germline ends. The CDR3 region is CASSFSPGFQETQYF. CDR3 bases: TGTGCCAGCAGTTTTTCCCCAGGGTTCCAAGAGACCCAGTACTTC.

This rearrangement joins TRBV11-1 to TRBJ1-3; the match to TRBD1 covers 7 bases. Germline V gives CDR1 SGHAT, CDR2 FQDESV (reference sequence). The CDR3 extends over 18 amino acids. Trimming removed 3 bases from V and 2 bases from J; junction bases left unmatched: 13. CDR3 DNA sequence: TGTGCCAGCAGCTTCCCCCCCGGGACAGCAGCCCCTGGAAACACCATATATTTT. Protein sequence: CASSFPPGTAAPGNTIYF.

A few counts support this clonotype. J is TRBJ2-2 and V is TRBV6-4; D unresolved. This CDR3 has 16 amino acids. CDR1 MRHNA and CDR2 SNTAGT come from the germline V gene. The germline V and J ends were trimmed by 5 bases and 7 bases, with 20 bases remaining between them. DNA for the CDR3: TGTGCCAGCAGTTCCCGATCCGGGCTACTCTTCGGGGAGCTGTTTTTT. Translating it yields CASSSRSGLLFGELFF.

This chain joins TRBV6-6 and TRBJ2-7; D not certain. CDR3 length: 14 amino acids. The ends were cut back, 2 bases at V and 0 bases at J, with 8 bases in the middle. Germline lookup yields CDR1 MNHNY and CDR2 SVGAGI (reference sequence). The CDR3 is CASSYPQSSYEQYF. For the CDR3, the DNA is TGTGCCAGCAGTTACCCCCAGAGCTCCTACGAGCAGTACTTC.

This clonotype appeared a single time. The chain has TRBV4-3 and TRBJ1-3; D call uncertain. Germline CDR1 LGHNA, CDR2 YSLEER. V was pared by 0 bases and J by 4 bases, with 10 bases between. The CDR3 sequence is 15 residues long. The CDR3, as DNA: TGCGCCAGCAGCCAAGATATCGGAGACGGAAACACCATATATTTT. Translated, it gives CASSQDIGDGNTIYF.

A few counts support this clonotype. The J gene is TRBJ1-1, the V gene TRBV27; possibly TRBD1 for D (6 bases). Germline-derived CDR1 and CDR2 are MNHEY and SMNVEV (reference sequence). The V end was cut by 6 bases, the J end by 1 base, with 12 bases between. This CDR3 has 14 amino acids. CDR3 in amino acids: CASRAGERNTEAFF. In nucleotides, the CDR3 is TGTGCCAGCAGGGCAGGGGAGCGGAACACTGAAGCTTTCTTT.

The gene calls are TRBV6-6 and TRBJ2-7; D remains ambiguous. The V gene's germline CDR1 is MNHNY and CDR2 SVGAGI (reference sequence). Trimming took off 8 bases at V and 6 bases at J, with 14 bases between the two ends. This CDR3 contains 12 residues. CDR3 residues: CASLSGSREQYF. CDR3 nucleotide sequence: TGTGCCAGCCTCTCCGGGTCCCGCGAGCAGTACTTC.